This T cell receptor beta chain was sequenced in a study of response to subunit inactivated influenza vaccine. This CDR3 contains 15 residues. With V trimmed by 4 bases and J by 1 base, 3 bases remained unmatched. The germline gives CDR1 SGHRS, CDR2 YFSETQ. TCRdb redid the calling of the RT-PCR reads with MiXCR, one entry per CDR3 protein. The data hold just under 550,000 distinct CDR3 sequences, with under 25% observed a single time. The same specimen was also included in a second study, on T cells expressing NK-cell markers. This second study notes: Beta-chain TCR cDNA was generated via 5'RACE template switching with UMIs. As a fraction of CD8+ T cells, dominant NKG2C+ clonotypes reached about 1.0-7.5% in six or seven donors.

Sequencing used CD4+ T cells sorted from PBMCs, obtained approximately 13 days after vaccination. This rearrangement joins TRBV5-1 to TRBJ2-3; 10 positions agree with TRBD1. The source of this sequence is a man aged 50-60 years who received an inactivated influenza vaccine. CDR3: CASSGGTGGTDTQYF. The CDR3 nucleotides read TGCGCCAGCAGCGGAGGGACAGGGGGCACAGATACGCAGTATTTT.